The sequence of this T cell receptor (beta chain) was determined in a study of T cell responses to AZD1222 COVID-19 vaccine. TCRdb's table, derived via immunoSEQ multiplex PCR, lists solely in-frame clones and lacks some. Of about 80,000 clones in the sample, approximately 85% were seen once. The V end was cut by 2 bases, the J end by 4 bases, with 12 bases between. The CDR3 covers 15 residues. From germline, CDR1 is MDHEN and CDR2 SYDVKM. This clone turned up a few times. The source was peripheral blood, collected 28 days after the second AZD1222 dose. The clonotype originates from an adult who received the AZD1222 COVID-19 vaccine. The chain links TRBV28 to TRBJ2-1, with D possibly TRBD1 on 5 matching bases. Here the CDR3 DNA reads TGTGCCAGCAGTTTACAGGGCTCTGGGTACAATGAGCAGTTCTTC. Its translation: CASSLQGSGYNEQFF.